These 8 T cell receptor beta chains came from one sample sequenced in a study of cytomegalovirus exposure and HLA in healthy donors. The PCR had 60 Vbeta and 13 Jbeta primers. Generated by immunoSEQ multiplex PCR, the TCRdb table keeps only in-frame clones and is missing some. The repertoire holds some 100,000 clones, with over 60% as singletons. Sequenced material: PBMCs. The receptors stem from a male donor in good health and CMV-seropositive.

This chain joins TRBV5-4 and TRBJ2-7; D may be TRBD1 (6 bases). V was shortened by 6 bases and J by 1 base, with 17 bases between the two germline ends. The germline V gene has CDR1 SGHNT and CDR2 YYREEE (reference sequence). This CDR3 comprises 15 residues. In DNA, the CDR3 is TGTGCCAGCAACCCTGGGGGCAGATTGTCCTACGAGCAGTACTTC. Amino acids: CASNPGGRLSYEQYF. The entire variable domain, with the rest obtained from reference TRBV5-4 and TRBJ2-7, is as follows: ETGVTQSPTHLIKTRGQQVTLRCSSQSGHNTVSWYQQALGQGPQFIFQYYREEENGRGNFPPRFSGLQFPNYSSELNVNALELDDSALYLCASNPGGRLSYEQYFGPGTRLTVT.

The chain combines TRBV20-1 with TRBJ2-7; tentative D call: TRBD1 (5 bases). V was trimmed by 2 bases and J by 7 bases, leaving 9 bases between them. This CDR3 region has 11 residues. Germline V gives CDR1 DFQATT, CDR2 SNEGSKA (reference sequence). CDR3 DNA: TGCAGTGCTAGAATAGGGGTTGAGCAGTACTTC. It specifies CSARIGVEQYF.

Comments on this clone: The same CDR3 is also encoded by other DNA sequences in this sample. The chain links TRBV5-1 to TRBJ1-6, with TRBD1 matching over 9 bases. The germline V gene encodes CDR1 SGHRS and CDR2 YFSETQ. The CDR3 runs 14 residues. V was pared by 3 bases and J by 8 bases, with 3 bases of the junction left unmatched. The CDR3 coding sequence is TGCGCCAGCAGCTCGGGACAGGGAGATTCACCCCTCCACTTT. This encodes CASSSGQGDSPLHF.

This clone appeared once. The genes are TRBV15 and TRBJ1-5; 8 bases line up with TRBD1. This CDR3 has 15 residues. The V and J ends lost 3 bases and 4 bases, in that order; junction bases with no gene match: 5. Germline V gene lookup returns CDR1 LNHNV and CDR2 YYDKDF (reference sequence). This CDR3 reads CATSSRDRQNQPQHF. CDR3 coding DNA: TGTGCCACCAGCAGCCGGGACAGGCAAAATCAGCCCCAGCATTTT.

This clone has a single count. V and J are TRBV5-4 and TRBJ2-7; D unresolved. This CDR3 region has 12 residues. V lost 2 bases to trimming and J lost 1 base, with 4 bases between them. Germline V lookup: CDR1 SGHNT, CDR2 YYREEE (reference sequence). In DNA, the CDR3 is TGTGCCAGCAGCTTTATGTCCTACGAGCAGTACTTC. Its protein is CASSFMSYEQYF.

This chain links TRBV5-6 with TRBJ1-1, with 7 bases matching TRBD1. The V segment lost 1 base and the J segment 7 bases; nucleotides outside the gene matches: 7. The CDR3 consists of 14 residues. Germline V gene lookup returns CDR1 SGHDT and CDR2 YYEEEE. CDR3 bases: TGTGCCAGCAGCTTGCGGGACAGATATTTTGAAGCTTTCTTT. Translating gives CASSLRDRYFEAFF.

This sequence joins TRBV2 and TRBJ1-3, with TRBD1 as a possible D gene (6 bases). Deletions cut 4 bases from V and 2 bases from J, with 12 bases between. The CDR3 spans 15 residues. CDR1 is SNHLY and CDR2 is FYNNEI in the germline V gene. CDR3 sequence (DNA): TGTGCCAGCAGTGCCACAGGGTGGGCTGGAAACACCATATATTTT. It translates to CASSATGWAGNTIYF.

V is TRBV29-1 and J is TRBJ2-2; D gene unclear. V lost 4 bases to trimming and J lost 0 bases, with 6 bases between them. Germline V lookup: CDR1 SQVTM, CDR2 ANQGSEA. The CDR3 has 13 residues. DNA for the CDR3: TGCAGCGTTGTCAGGCCGAACACCGGGGAGCTGTTTTTT. Amino acid sequence: CSVVRPNTGELFF.